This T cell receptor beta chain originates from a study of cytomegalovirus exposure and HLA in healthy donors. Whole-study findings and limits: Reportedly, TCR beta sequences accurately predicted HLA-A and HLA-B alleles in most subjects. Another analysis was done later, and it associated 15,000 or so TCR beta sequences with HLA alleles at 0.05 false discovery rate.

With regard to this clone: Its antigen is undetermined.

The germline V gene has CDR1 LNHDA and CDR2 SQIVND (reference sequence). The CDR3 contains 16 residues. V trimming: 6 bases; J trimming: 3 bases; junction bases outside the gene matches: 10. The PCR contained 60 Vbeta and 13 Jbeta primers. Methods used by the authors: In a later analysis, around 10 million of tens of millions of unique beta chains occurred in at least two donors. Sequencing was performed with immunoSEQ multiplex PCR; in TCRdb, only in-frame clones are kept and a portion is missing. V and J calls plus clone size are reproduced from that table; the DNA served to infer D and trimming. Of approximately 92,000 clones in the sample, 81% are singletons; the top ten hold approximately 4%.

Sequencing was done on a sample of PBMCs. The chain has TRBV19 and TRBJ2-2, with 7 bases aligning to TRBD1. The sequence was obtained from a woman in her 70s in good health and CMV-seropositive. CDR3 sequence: CASSQTDRRYTGELFF. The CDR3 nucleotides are TGTGCCAGTAGCCAGACGGACAGGCGTTACACCGGGGAGCTGTTTTTT.